Listed below are T cell receptor beta chains from one sample, sequenced in a study of beta chain features in type 1 diabetes. TCRdb's copy holds only in-frame clones and misses some; the assay was immunoSEQ multiplex PCR. There are fewer than 650,000 clones in the sample; roughly 16% occur only once, and approximately 0.087% lies in the top ten. Source material: naive CD4+ T cells from blood. These TCRs come from a man younger than 35 in good health. Each CDR3 is given with its conserved first and last residue. The D gene is left open where the match is weak. Where a row states a size, it is once, few, many or the class of an expanded clone; other rows omit it.

clone size | CDR3 length | J gene | V gene | D gene | CDR3 DNA | CDR3 protein
- | 13 | TRBJ2-1 | TRBV9 | - | TGTGCCAGCAGCGTAGAGGGATACAATGAGCAGTTCTTC | CASSVEGYNEQFF
few | 14 | TRBJ1-3 | TRBV7-9 | - | TGTGCCAGCAGCTTAGGGACAGCTGGAAACACCATATATTTT | CASSLGTAGNTIYF
- | 13 | TRBJ1-1 | TRBV6-5 | - | TGTGCCAGCAGTTACCGCCCGAGGTATGAAGCTTTCTTT | CASSYRPRYEAFF
- | 14 | TRBJ2-5 | TRBV7-7 | TRBD1 | TGTGCCAGCAGCTCGACAGGGGGTCAAGAGACCCAGTACTTC | CASSSTGGQETQYF
few | 14 | TRBJ2-7 | TRBV6-5 | TRBD2 | TGTGCCAGCGCAGAGGCGGGAGCGCCTACGGAGCAGTACTTC | CASAEAGAPTEQYF
few | 14 | TRBJ2-2 | TRBV27 | - | TGTGCCAGCAGTTCCTACATGCTCACCGGGGAGCTGTTTTTT | CASSSYMLTGELFF
- | 14 | TRBJ2-2 | TRBV10-3 | - | TGTGCCATCAACCGAGCGGGGAACACCGGGGAGCTGTTTTTT | CAINRAGNTGELFF
- | 16 | TRBJ2-7 | TRBV7-8 | - | TGTGCCAGCAGCTTAGTGAGCAGGTCCTCCTCCTACGAGCAGTACTTC | CASSLVSRSSSYEQYF
few | 13 | TRBJ2-7 | TRBV18 | TRBD1 | TGTGCCAGCTCACCAGACAGGGGGGGCGAGCAGTACTTC | CASSPDRGGEQYF
few | 16 | TRBJ1-4 | TRBV4-1 | - | TGCGCCAGCAGCCTGATCCCCAGGGTGGGAGGTGAAAAACTGTTTTTT | CASSLIPRVGGEKLFF
few | 16 | TRBJ2-1 | TRBV4-1 | TRBD1 | TGCGCCAGCAGCCAAGCCCAGGGGGCGACATACAATGAGCAGTTCTTC | CASSQAQGATYNEQFF
few | 15 | TRBJ2-5 | TRBV5-1 | TRBD2 | TGCGCCAGCAGCTTGGAACCGGGGGGGCAAGAGACCCAGTACTTC | CASSLEPGGQETQYF
- | 14 | TRBJ2-7 | TRBV18 | - | TGTGCCAGCTCACCAAGGTCAGGGTTTAACGAGCAGTACTTC | CASSPRSGFNEQYF
few | 16 | TRBJ1-1 | TRBV4-2 | TRBD1 | TGTGCCAGCAGCTGGACAGGGAGGTCGGAAGTCACTGAAGCTTTCTTT | CASSWTGRSEVTEAFF
many | 13 | TRBJ2-4 | TRBV11-2 | - | TGTGCCAGCAAGAGAATAGCCAAAAACATTCAGTACTTC | CASKRIAKNIQYF
- | 20 | TRBJ2-2 | TRBV4-3 | TRBD2 | TGCGCCAGCAGCCAAGATTACGCGGGAGGGTATTGGGCGAACACCGGGGAGCTGTTTTTT | CASSQDYAGGYWANTGELFF
- | 18 | TRBJ2-7 | TRBV7-6 | TRBD2 | TGTGCCAGCAGCTTAAGGGCTAGCGGGAGGGCCTTAGTATACGAGCAGTACTTC | CASSLRASGRALVYEQYF
- | 15 | TRBJ1-6 | TRBV5-1 | - | TGCGCCAGCAGCGCTATCGGGGGCTATAATTCACCCCTCCACTTT | CASSAIGGYNSPLHF
- | 15 | TRBJ2-6 | TRBV7-7 | - | TGTGCCAGCAGCTCAGCCCACTCTGGGGCCAACGTCCTGACTTTC | CASSSAHSGANVLTF
few | 15 | TRBJ1-1 | TRBV6-5 | - | TGTGCCAGCAGTCCGGCGTGGGCGCGGAACACTGAAGCTTTCTTT | CASSPAWARNTEAFF
- | 15 | TRBJ1-1 | TRBV10-3 | TRBD1 | TGTGCCATCAGTGAGTCGCGGACAGGGGGCACTGAAGCTTTCTTT | CAISESRTGGTEAFF
few | 17 | TRBJ1-4 | TRBV18 | TRBD1 | TGTGCCAGCTCACCGTCGACAGGGGGATCAACTAATGAAAAACTGTTTTTT | CASSPSTGGSTNEKLFF
- | 19 | TRBJ2-1 | TRBV15 | TRBD2 | TGTGCCACCAGCAGAGATCTAGGACTAGCCGCGAGCTCCTACAATGAGCAGTTCTTC | CATSRDLGLAASSYNEQFF
few | 14 | TRBJ1-5 | TRBV5-6 | TRBD1 | TGTGCCAGCAGCTTGAGACAGGGCTTTCAGCCCCAGCATTTT | CASSLRQGFQPQHF
few | 15 | TRBJ1-2 | TRBV6-1 | - | TGTGCCAGCAGTGGCCCCCTGGGCATTAACTATGGCTACACCTTC | CASSGPLGINYGYTF
few | 14 | TRBJ2-1 | TRBV4-3 | - | TGCGCCAGCAGCCAGGATCCCGCGGGCAAAATCCCGTTCTTC | CASSQDPAGKIPFF
few | 14 | TRBJ1-2 | TRBV9 | - | TGTGCCAGCAGCCGGGGGTACCCTAACTATGGCTACACCTTC | CASSRGYPNYGYTF
- | 16 | TRBJ2-7 | TRBV6-1 | - | TGTGCCAGCAGTGAAACCCGGGGCGTGAGCTCCTACGAGCAGTACTTC | CASSETRGVSSYEQYF
many | 13 | TRBJ2-5 | TRBV7-2 | - | TGTGCCAGCAGCCGCCTGTCCGGGGAGACCCAGTACTTC | CASSRLSGETQYF
- | 14 | TRBJ2-7 | TRBV28 | TRBD1 | TGTGCCAGCAGTGCCCCGGGACAGGGCTACGAGCAGTACTTC | CASSAPGQGYEQYF
few | 14 | TRBJ1-1 | TRBV5-1 | - | TGCGCCAGCAGAGAAGGGGCCTCCCAAAGGGAAGCTTTCTTT | CASREGASQREAFF
few | 11 | TRBJ2-7 | TRBV20-1 | - | TGCAGTGCTAGAGAGACTAACGAGCAGTACTTC | CSARETNEQYF
- | 13 | TRBJ2-7 | TRBV7-3 | TRBD1 | TGTGCCAGCAGCTTCGGACAGGGTGGCGAGCAGTACTTC | CASSFGQGGEQYF
few | 13 | TRBJ1-2 | TRBV29-1 | - | TGCAGCGTTGATCACAGGTCAACCTATGGCTACACCTTC | CSVDHRSTYGYTF
few | 13 | TRBJ1-4 | TRBV6-1 | - | TGTGCCAGCCAATCCCGGGGATTTGAAAAACTGTTTTTT | CASQSRGFEKLFF
few | 14 | TRBJ2-5 | TRBV5-1 | - | TGCGCCAGCAGCTTGAGTGGGGGAAAAGAGACCCAGTACTTC | CASSLSGGKETQYF
- | 15 | TRBJ2-1 | TRBV10-3 | TRBD2 | TGTGCCATCAGTGAGTCCACTAGCGGGGGGGATGAGCAGTTCTTC | CAISESTSGGDEQFF
few | 17 | TRBJ2-6 | TRBV13 | - | TGTGCCAGCAGCTTAGTATACCGGGGGCCTGGGGCCAACGTCCTGACTTTC | CASSLVYRGPGANVLTF
- | 17 | TRBJ2-1 | TRBV4-1 | TRBD2 | TGCGCCAGCAGCCTCGGGGGGTGGGGCGGAAACAACGATGAGCAGTTCTTC | CASSLGGWGGNNDEQFF
few | 14 | TRBJ1-2 | TRBV7-9 | - | TGTGCCAGCAGCTTAGTATCTCCTTCGGGTGGCTACACCTTC | CASSLVSPSGGYTF
many | 14 | TRBJ2-3 | TRBV15 | - | TGTGCCACCAGCAGAGACCTGGTAGCAGATACGCAGTATTTT | CATSRDLVADTQYF
- | 15 | TRBJ2-7 | TRBV6-5 | - | TGTGCCAGCAACCCCAGACAGGATCCATCCTACGAGCAGTACTTC | CASNPRQDPSYEQYF
few | 15 | TRBJ1-2 | TRBV27 | TRBD1 | TGTGCCAGCAGTTCCCCCGGGACAGCCAACTATGGCTACACCTTC | CASSSPGTANYGYTF
few | 16 | TRBJ2-2 | TRBV28 | - | TGTGCCAGCAGACCCGGACAGCTGCGAGGCACCGGGGAGCTGTTTTTT | CASRPGQLRGTGELFF
- | 15 | TRBJ1-2 | TRBV5-4 | - | TGTGCCAGCAGCCCTGCTCGGGTAGGGGGAGATGGCTACACCTTC | CASSPARVGGDGYTF
- | 14 | TRBJ2-5 | TRBV9 | - | TGTGCCAGCAGCGTAGCGGCGCACCAAGAGACCCAGTACTTC | CASSVAAHQETQYF
- | 14 | TRBJ1-1 | TRBV19 | - | TGTGCCAGTATAAAAAGGGGCCACGGCACTGAAGCTTTCTTT | CASIKRGHGTEAFF
- | 17 | TRBJ1-2 | TRBV18 | TRBD1 | TGTGCCAGCTCACCACCGGGACAGGGGAGTCTAGGTCATGGCTACACCTTC | CASSPPGQGSLGHGYTF
- | 11 | TRBJ1-1 | TRBV20-1 | - | TGCAGTGCTAGGGAAGCGGCTGAAGCTTTCTTT | CSAREAAEAFF